These 11 T cell receptor beta chains came from one sample sequenced in a study of cytomegalovirus exposure and HLA in healthy donors. The PCR had 60 Vbeta and 13 Jbeta primers. Measured with immunoSEQ multiplex PCR; TCRdb has only the in-frame clones, and not every one. The sample includes 150,000 to 180,000 clones, about three quarters seen only once; the top ten take about 4%. Input material: PBMCs. These receptors originate from a woman in her 40s in good health and CMV-seronegative.

This clone appeared a few times. V and J are TRBV7-9 and TRBJ1-1; unclear D gene. Germline loops: CDR1 SEHNR, CDR2 FQNEAQ (reference sequence). The V gene lost 3 bases and the J gene lost 3 bases, with 5 bases spanning the gap. CDR3 length: 12 residues. The CDR3 coding sequence is TGTGCCAGCAGCTTCGGGGACACTGAAGCTTTCTTT. Translation: CASSFGDTEAFF.

This clone was recorded a few times. This chain links TRBV5-1 with TRBJ1-2; no firm D call. Trimming took off 5 bases at V and 4 bases at J, with 12 bases between the two ends. Germline V CDR1 and CDR2: SGHRS, YFSETQ. CDR3 length: 13 residues. The CDR3 region has the DNA TGCGCCAGCAGTTACGACACCCTCTATGGCTACACCTTC. The encoded protein is CASSYDTLYGYTF.

The CDR3 DNA reads as TGTGCCAGCAGTGACTCCGGGACAGGGTGGTGGGAGCAGTACTTC. It is translated as CASSDSGTGWWEQYF. This chain joins TRBV25-1 and TRBJ2-7; TRBD1 aligns across 9 bases. The CDR3 is 15 amino acids. Per the germline V gene, CDR1 is MGHDK and CDR2 is SYGVNS. J lost 7 bases, V lost 3 bases, and 10 bases had no gene match.

This clone was seen more than once but under ten times. The chain carries TRBV6-6 and TRBJ1-3; D remains unclear. With 4 bases removed from V and 1 base from J, the gap between germline ends came to 8 bases. The V gene's germline CDR1 is MNHNY and CDR2 SVGAGI (reference sequence). There are 14 residues in the CDR3. The CDR3 sequence: CASSFRHSGNTIYF. The CDR3 DNA is TGTGCCAGCAGTTTCAGGCATTCTGGAAACACCATATATTTT.

The rearrangement joins TRBV19 to TRBJ2-1, with TRBD2 matching over 11 bases. CDR1 and CDR2 from the germline V gene are LNHDA and SQIVND (reference sequence). With V trimmed by 6 bases and J by 3 bases, 4 bases remained unmatched. The CDR3 consists of 15 residues. The DNA of the CDR3 is TGTGCCAGTAGCGCGGGACTAGCGGACTACAATGAGCAGTTCTTC. Its protein is CASSAGLADYNEQFF. Filled out from reference TRBV19 and TRBJ2-1, the complete variable domain reads DGGITQSPKYLFRKEGQNVTLSCEQNLNHDAMYWYRQDPGQGLRLIYYSQIVNDFQKGDIAEGYSVSREKKESFPLTVTSAQKNPTAFYLCASSAGLADYNEQFFGPGTRLTVL.

This sequence joins TRBV19 and TRBJ1-5; D might be TRBD1 (6 bases). The V gene's germline CDR1 is LNHDA and CDR2 SQIVND (reference sequence). Deletions cut 4 bases from V and 6 bases from J, with 19 bases between. This CDR3 has 16 amino acids. The CDR3: CASSKGEGRPGQPQHF. The CDR3 nucleotides read TGTGCCAGTAGTAAGGGGGAGGGACGGCCGGGTCAGCCCCAGCATTTT.

This clone was counted a single time. The gene calls are TRBV5-6 and TRBJ1-4, with TRBD1 as a possible D gene (6 bases). Trimming cost V 3 bases and J 5 bases, with 20 bases left between them. This CDR3 has 17 residues. Germline V gene data show CDR1 as SGHDT and CDR2 as YYEEEE. CDR3 region: CASSWGGLGAMNEKLFF. The CDR3, as DNA: TGTGCCAGCAGCTGGGGGGGTCTGGGGGCAATGAATGAAAAACTGTTTTTT. Combining the CDR3 with reference TRBV5-6 and TRBJ1-4 gives the whole variable domain DAGVTQSPTHLIKTRGQQVTLRCSPKSGHDTVSWYQQALGQGPQFIFQYYEEEERQRGNFPDRFSGHQFPNYSSELNVNALLLGDSALYLCASSWGGLGAMNEKLFFGSGTQLSVL.

The rearrangement links TRBV9 to TRBJ1-1; a weak D match, TRBD1 (6 bases). The CDR3 extends over 14 amino acids. Germline CDR1 reads SGDLS; CDR2 reads YYNGEE. The V end was cut by 5 bases, the J end by 1 base, with 12 bases between. The CDR3 loop is CASRWTDENTEAFF. The CDR3 coding sequence is TGTGCCAGCAGATGGACAGATGAGAACACTGAAGCTTTCTTT.

The chain employs TRBV2 and TRBJ1-2; 8 bases agree with TRBD1. Germline V CDR1 and CDR2: SNHLY, FYNNEI. The CDR3 contains 14 residues. With 8 bases clipped from V and 7 bases from J, the junction kept 12 bases outside the gene matches. The CDR3 protein is CASGGPQGAGGYTF. For the CDR3, the DNA is TGTGCCAGCGGTGGGCCCCAGGGGGCGGGTGGCTACACCTTC.

The chain recombines TRBV10-2 with TRBJ2-7; 9 bases are a match to TRBD1. CDR3 length: 13 residues. Germline CDR1 is WSHSY and CDR2 is SAAADI. V dropped 7 bases and J dropped 3; count of bases not matched to a gene: 4. CDR3 residues: CASTSTGGYEQYF. As DNA, the CDR3 is TGCGCCAGCACCTCGACAGGGGGCTACGAGCAGTACTTC.

The V gene is TRBV6-5, the J gene TRBJ1-2; 7 nucleotides match TRBD1. The CDR3 totals 14 residues. J was trimmed by 5 bases and V by 5 bases; bases with no gene match: 8. Germline loops: CDR1 MNHEY, CDR2 SVGAGI. CDR3 nucleotides: TGTGCCAGCAGTGAAACGGGACAGACATATGGCTACACCTTC. The encoded protein is CASSETGQTYGYTF.